This TCR beta chain was sequenced during a study of cytomegalovirus exposure and HLA in healthy donors. Whole-study findings and limits: In vitro experiments confirmed that three CMV-associated chains were specific for CMV antigens.

To note about this clone: The antigen is unknown.

Primers for the PCR totalled 60 Vbeta and 13 Jbeta. Profiling relied on immunoSEQ multiplex PCR, and the TCRdb table lists in-frame clones only, not all of them. This sample has about 190,000 clones, with about 77% found just once. The sequenced material came from PBMCs. The clonotype comes from a woman under 40 in good health and CMV-seropositive.

Written as DNA, the CDR3 is TGTGCCAGCAGTTTGACTAGCGGGGGTTGGGAGACCCAGTACTTC. Protein: CASSLTSGGWETQYF. The V gene is TRBV27, the J gene TRBJ2-5; 12 bases are shared with TRBD2. The CDR3 sequence is 15 residues long. Trimming removed 3 bases from V and 5 bases from J; junction bases left unmatched: 4. CDR1 and CDR2 (germline): MNHEY, SMNVEV (reference sequence).